Below are 16 T cell receptor beta chains sequenced from a single sample in a study of radiotherapy plus CTLA-4 blockade in lung cancer (dated by TCRdb to the late 2010s). Receptor amplification or capture employed the immunoSEQ multiplex PCR assay. TCRdb re-hosts the immuneACCESS table, in-frame sequences only. Its copies lack some clones; in the studies checked, an unresolved V gene accounts for under half of them, and the cause for the rest is not known. Present in this sample are 75,000 to 100,000 clones, just over 85% of which were seen just once. The ten largest account for 4.9% of the sample. The sample consisted of peripheral blood, taken from a patient treated with radiotherapy plus ipilimumab. The origin of the receptors is a human donor with non-small cell lung cancer that progressed on radiotherapy plus ipilimumab.

J is TRBJ2-1 and V is TRBV2; 8 nucleotides align to TRBD1. Germline CDR1 and CDR2: SNHLY and FYNNEI. V shed 6 bases, J shed 5 bases, and the junction held 6 bases outside the gene matches. This CDR3 has 14 amino acids. The CDR3 DNA reads as TGTGCCAGCAGCCGGGACAGGAGCAACAATGAGCAGTTCTTC. Protein sequence: CASSRDRSNNEQFF.

In this sample, this clone turned up once. The chain couples TRBV5-4 to TRBJ1-2; tentatively, D is TRBD1 (6 bases). The CDR3 is made up of 14 amino acids. V gave up 4 bases and J gave up 8 bases, with 18 bases separating them. Germline V lookup: CDR1 SGHNT, CDR2 YYREEE (reference sequence). The chain's CDR3 is CASSPAYDRRGYTF. The CDR3 coding sequence is TGTGCCAGCAGCCCCGCCTACGACAGGAGGGGCTACACCTTC.

The chain joins TRBV5-6 to TRBJ2-5; D is ambiguous. Trimming took off 3 bases at V and 5 bases at J, with 17 bases between the two ends. This CDR3 region has 15 residues. Germline CDR1 and CDR2: SGHDT and YYEEEE. CDR3 coding DNA: TGTGCCAGCAGCTCCGCCTCACTTCTGAGGGAGACCCAGTACTTC. Translation: CASSSASLLRETQYF.

The CDR3 bases are TGCAGTGCTAATCGGAACAGTGAGCAGTTCTTC. It is translated as CSANRNSEQFF. V and J are TRBV20-1 and TRBJ2-1; D not resolved. This CDR3 contains 11 residues. CDR1 is DFQATT, CDR2 SNEGSKA, per germline (reference sequence). Trimming took 4 bases from V and 9 from J, leaving 10 bases between them.

J is TRBJ1-1 and V is TRBV5-4; a possible D gene is TRBD1 (6 bases). V lost 5 bases and J lost 0, with 11 bases in between. The germline CDR1 and CDR2 sequences are SGHNT and YYREEE (reference sequence). The CDR3 is made up of 14 amino acids. Written as DNA, the CDR3 is TGTGCCAGCAGTATGGACAGAATGAACACTGAAGCTTTCTTT. The encoded protein is CASSMDRMNTEAFF.

This clone was observed a single time. The rearrangement links TRBV28 to TRBJ2-7; D possibly corresponds to TRBD2 (5 bases). V shed 6 bases and J shed 2 bases, with 14 bases lying between them. CDR3 length equals 14 residues. CDR1 is MDHEN, CDR2 SYDVKM, per germline. CDR3 sequence reads: CASRWSSGTYEQYF. The CDR3 bases are TGTGCCAGCAGATGGTCCAGCGGCACCTACGAGCAGTACTTC.

The chain uses TRBV7-7 and TRBJ2-5, with D possibly matching TRBD2 (6 bases). The germline CDR1 and CDR2 sequences are SSHAT and FNYEAQ (reference sequence). The CDR3 has 11 amino acids. In DNA form, the CDR3 reads TGTGCTACCGGGGGAAAAGAGACCCAGTACTTC. Amino acid sequence: CATGGKETQYF. Combining the CDR3 with reference TRBV7-7 and TRBJ2-5 gives the whole variable domain GAGVSQSPRYKVTKRGQDVTLRCDPISSHATLYWYQQALGQGPEFLTYFNYEAQPDKSGLPSDRFSAERPEGSISTLTIQRTEQRDSAMYRCATGGKETQYFGPGTRLLVL.

This sequence joins TRBV9 and TRBJ2-5; the D is unclear. Germline loops: CDR1 SGDLS, CDR2 YYNGEE. Trimming removed 4 bases at V and 5 bases at J, with 15 bases between. CDR3 length equals 14 residues. The CDR3 region is CASSLSVGLETQYF. The CDR3 DNA is TGTGCCAGCAGCCTTAGTGTAGGGTTGGAGACCCAGTACTTC.

The chain joins TRBV6-6 to TRBJ1-5; no clear D gene. This CDR3 region has 15 residues. The germline V and J ends were trimmed by 8 bases and 4 bases, with 18 bases remaining between them. Germline assignment: CDR1 MNHNY and CDR2 SVGAGI (reference sequence). The chain's CDR3 is CASSAAQLVNQPQHF. The CDR3 DNA follows: TGTGCCAGCTCCGCCGCCCAGCTAGTGAATCAGCCCCAGCATTTT.

This sequence joins TRBV6-1 and TRBJ2-2; D call uncertain. The CDR3 is made up of 13 amino acids. CDR1 and CDR2 from the germline V gene are MNHNS and SASEGT. V gave up 2 bases and J gave up 4 bases, with 5 bases separating them. CDR3 coding DNA: TGTGCCAGCAGTGAAATTAGCACCGGGGAGCTGTTTTTT. This gives the protein CASSEISTGELFF.

This sequence joins TRBV14 and TRBJ2-1; D is possibly TRBD2 (5 bases). The CDR3 loop spans 16 amino acids. V dropped 1 base and J dropped 1 base, with 11 bases sitting between them. The germline V gene has CDR1 SGHDN and CDR2 FVKESK. The CDR3, as DNA: TGTGCCAGCAGCCAAGGAGAAACGGGGTCCTACAATGAGCAGTTCTTC. Amino acid sequence: CASSQGETGSYNEQFF.

In this sample, this clone turned up once. The chain combines TRBV7-9 with TRBJ2-3; D is perhaps TRBD2 (6 bases). This CDR3 is built from 16 residues. Per germline, CDR1 SEHNR and CDR2 FQNEAQ (reference sequence). V lost 5 bases and J lost 3, with 18 bases in between. CDR3 DNA sequence: TGTGCCAGCAGCCTTCCGGCGGGGATTGTAACAGATACGCAGTATTTT. Amino acid sequence: CASSLPAGIVTDTQYF.

This clone was seen more than once but under ten times. V usage is TRBV10-2 and J usage is TRBJ1-5; weak D call: TRBD1 (5 bases). The V gene lost 5 bases and the J gene lost 9 bases, with 14 bases spanning the gap. The CDR3 contains 13 residues. Germline V gives CDR1 WSHSY, CDR2 SAAADI. This chain's CDR3 is CASSPQGYLPQHF. CDR3 nucleotides: TGCGCCAGCAGTCCCCAGGGTTATCTGCCCCAGCATTTT.

The CDR3 DNA reads TGCGCCAGCAGGGACGGGACAGGGGATGGCTACACCTTC. Translating gives CASRDGTGDGYTF. The rearrangement links TRBV5-1 to TRBJ1-2; 10 bases align to TRBD1. The CDR3 is 13 amino acids. The germline CDR1 and CDR2 sequences are SGHRS and YFSETQ. The J segment lost 6 bases and the V segment lost 5 bases, leaving 4 bases of the junction unmatched.

There are a few counts of this clone. J is TRBJ1-1 and V is TRBV6-1, with D possibly TRBD1 on 5 matching bases. V was trimmed by 1 base and J by 10 bases, leaving 16 bases between them. Germline assignment: CDR1 MNHNS and CDR2 SASEGT. The CDR3 sequence is 14 residues long. CDR3 sequence (DNA): TGTGCCAGCAGTGAAGGGGGCAGTGAATATCCAGCTTTCTTT. It specifies CASSEGGSEYPAFF.

J is TRBJ1-3 and V is TRBV5-1; unclear D gene. Looked up from germline, CDR1 is SGHRS and CDR2 is YFSETQ. The CDR3 totals 16 residues. V was clipped by 4 bases and J by 4 bases, with 18 bases between them. The CDR3 loop is CASSLLPQSDGNTIYF. CDR3 in DNA: TGCGCCAGCAGCCTCCTGCCCCAATCCGACGGAAACACCATATATTTT.